Listed here are 21 T cell receptor beta chains from one sample, sequenced in a study of blood T cell repertoires in COVID-19. Measured with immunoSEQ multiplex PCR; TCRdb has only the in-frame clones, and not every one. The profile shows about 50,000 clones, approximately 90% of them singletons. Sequenced input: peripheral blood. The source is a woman over 75 with acute or convalescent COVID-19.

This rearrangement joins TRBV30 to TRBJ2-2; 8 bases line up with TRBD2. With V trimmed by 7 bases and J by 5 bases, 15 bases remained unmatched. Germline CDR1 is GTSNPN and CDR2 is SVGIG (reference sequence). The CDR3 loop spans 16 amino acids. The CDR3 DNA reads as TGTGCCTTCCCGTTCAGCGGGGGAAGAGGTACCGGGGAGCTGTTTTTT. Its protein is CAFPFSGGRGTGELFF.

The CDR3 region is CASSFTGGTFDEQFF. The CDR3 coding sequence is TGCGCCAGCAGCTTTACAGGGGGCACGTTTGATGAGCAGTTCTTC. The chain recombines TRBV5-1 with TRBJ2-1; 9 positions agree with TRBD1. Germline CDR1 SGHRS, CDR2 YFSETQ. CDR3 length: 15 amino acids. The V gene end was trimmed by 2 bases and the J gene end by 8 bases; junction bases not matched to a gene: 8.

The chain is built from TRBV30 and TRBJ1-5, with 9 positions matching TRBD1. Germline V gives CDR1 GTSNPN, CDR2 SVGIG (reference sequence). The CDR3 sequence is 17 residues long. The junction had 19 bases not matched to a gene; V was cut back by 7 bases and J by 6 bases. Here the CDR3 reads CASCRDRDFRWGQPQHF. CDR3 DNA sequence: TGTGCCTCGTGCCGGGACAGGGACTTTCGGTGGGGTCAGCCCCAGCATTTT.

The chain combines TRBV23-1 with TRBJ2-1, with D hard to call. TRBV23-1 is labeled an ORF, and its function is uncertain. Trimming removed 9 bases from V and 12 bases from J, with 6 bases in between. The CDR3 covers 8 residues. DNA of the CDR3: TGCGCCAGGGCTAGGCAGTTCTTC. Protein: CARARQFF.

This chain connects TRBV6-5 to TRBJ1-1, with D unresolved. This CDR3 region has 15 residues. Trimming shortened V by 1 base and J by 4 bases, and 13 bases separated the two germline ends. Germline V gene sequence: CDR1 MNHEY, CDR2 SVGAGI. Here the CDR3 reads CASSYFGHQVTEAFF. Here the CDR3 DNA reads TGTGCCAGCAGTTACTTTGGTCACCAGGTCACTGAAGCTTTCTTT.

J is TRBJ1-1 and V is TRBV13, with a possible D match to TRBD1 (6 bases). Per germline, CDR1 PRHDT and CDR2 FYEKMQ (reference sequence). CDR3 length: 14 residues. The V gene lost 2 bases and the J gene lost 5 bases, with 12 bases spanning the gap. CDR3 sequence reads: CASSLSLRGTEAFF. For the CDR3, the DNA is TGTGCCAGCAGCTTATCTCTTAGGGGGACTGAAGCTTTCTTT. Full variable domain (outside the CDR3, taken from reference TRBV13 and TRBJ1-1): AAGVIQSPRHLIKEKRETATLKCYPIPRHDTVYWYQQGPGQDPQFLISFYEKMQSDKGSIPDRFSAQQFSDYHSELNMSSLELGDSALYFCASSLSLRGTEAFFGQGTRLTVV.

The chain couples TRBV5-6 to TRBJ1-1, with D possibly being TRBD1 (5 bases). This CDR3 has 14 amino acids. Germline V gene lookup returns CDR1 SGHDT and CDR2 YYEEEE. The V and J ends lost 1 base and 1 base respectively, with 8 bases between them. CDR3 amino acids: CASSLITGNTEAFF. As DNA, the CDR3 is TGTGCCAGCAGCTTGATAACAGGGAACACTGAAGCTTTCTTT.

This sequence joins TRBV19 and TRBJ1-1; no reliable D call. The germline CDR1 and CDR2 sequences are LNHDA and SQIVND (reference sequence). V dropped 5 bases and J dropped 6 bases, with 13 bases sitting between them. CDR3 length: 13 residues. The CDR3 region has the DNA TGTGCCAGTAGTGCCCCAGGAGGTTCTGAAGCTTTCTTT. Translated, it gives CASSAPGGSEAFF. The complete variable domain, with remaining parts taken from reference TRBV19 and TRBJ1-1, reads DGGITQSPKYLFRKEGQNVTLSCEQNLNHDAMYWYRQDPGQGLRLIYYSQIVNDFQKGDIAEGYSVSREKKESFPLTVTSAQKNPTAFYLCASSAPGGSEAFFGQGTRLTVV.

V usage is TRBV2 and J usage is TRBJ1-2, with 9 bases matching TRBD1. CDR1 and CDR2 from the germline V gene are SNHLY and FYNNEI. Trimming at V came to 6 bases and at J to 8 bases, leaving 4 bases not matched to a gene. This CDR3 contains 12 residues. DNA of the CDR3: TGTGCCAGCAGCACAGGGGGCAGGGGCTACACCTTC. Its translation is CASSTGGRGYTF.

This clone was detected only once. The gene calls are TRBV6-1 and TRBJ1-2; possible D gene TRBD1, 5 bases. Trimming shortened V by 1 base and J by 4 bases, and 13 bases separated the two germline ends. Germline loops: CDR1 MNHNS, CDR2 SASEGT. The CDR3 spans 15 residues. CDR3 sequence (DNA): TGTGCCAGCAGTGAAGGGGCGGGGGAAGGCTATGGCTACACCTTC. This encodes CASSEGAGEGYGYTF.

This rearrangement joins TRBV11-2 to TRBJ2-5; possible D gene TRBD2, 6 bases. This CDR3 region has 15 residues. Per germline, CDR1 SGHAT and CDR2 FQNNGV. The V gene lost 4 bases and the J gene lost 3 bases, with 15 bases spanning the gap. CDR3 residues: CASSSVLGGEETQYF. As DNA, the CDR3 is TGTGCCAGCAGCTCCGTACTAGGAGGGGAAGAGACCCAGTACTTC.

The chain joins TRBV19 to TRBJ1-5; a weak D match, TRBD1 (6 bases). The V end lost 3 bases, the J end lost 3 bases, and 12 bases lay between the germline ends. CDR1 and CDR2 from the germline V gene are LNHDA and SQIVND (reference sequence). The CDR3 has 15 amino acids. CDR3 protein: CASSIGRGPNQPQHF. DNA for the CDR3: TGTGCCAGTAGTATCGGCAGGGGCCCCAATCAGCCCCAGCATTTT.

This chain links TRBV7-2 with TRBJ2-3; the D gene is possibly TRBD2 (6 bases). The germline V gene encodes CDR1 SGHTA and CDR2 FQGNSA. Between the trimmed V and J ends, which lost 7 bases and 6 bases, there was a span of 14 bases. The CDR3 length is 13 residues. CDR3 coding DNA: TGTGCCAGCACCTTGTGGGGGGAGGATACGCAGTATTTT. Translation gives CASTLWGEDTQYF.

The chain carries TRBV10-3 and TRBJ2-5; 10 nucleotides line up with TRBD1. This CDR3 has 15 residues. Germline values: CDR1 ENHRY, CDR2 SYGVKD. With V trimmed by 1 base and J by 1 base, 0 bases remained unmatched. This CDR3 reads CAISEWTGGQETQYF. The CDR3 coding sequence is TGTGCCATCAGTGAGTGGACAGGGGGCCAAGAGACCCAGTACTTC.

The chain uses TRBV2 and TRBJ2-3, with D uncertain. The CDR3 has 10 residues. The ends were cut back, 8 bases at V and 6 bases at J, with 6 bases in the middle. Germline CDR1 reads SNHLY; CDR2 reads FYNNEI. The CDR3 coding sequence is TGTGCCAGCCTCAGGGATACGCAGTATTTT. It codes for CASLRDTQYF.

This clone appeared many times. V is TRBV5-6 and J is TRBJ2-2; 9 positions match TRBD2. The CDR3 is 15 amino acids. Germline V gene lookup returns CDR1 SGHDT and CDR2 YYEEEE. J lost 5 bases, V lost 0 bases, and 2 bases had no gene match. The CDR3 DNA sequence: TGTGCCAGCAGCTTGGGGCTAGCGGGGACCGGGGAGCTGTTTTTT. This encodes CASSLGLAGTGELFF.

CDR3 amino acids: CASSYIGTGKNEKLFF. The CDR3 bases are TGTGCCAGCAGTTACATCGGGACAGGGAAGAATGAAAAACTGTTTTTT. This chain joins TRBV6-5 and TRBJ1-4, with TRBD1 matching over 9 bases. Germline CDR1 reads MNHEY; CDR2 reads SVGAGI. Losses at the gene ends were 2 bases for V and 5 bases for J; bases not matched to a gene: 6. This CDR3 is built from 16 residues.

The V gene is TRBV7-2, the J gene TRBJ2-5, with D hard to call. V shed 1 base and J shed 2 bases, with 5 bases lying between them. Germline V lookup: CDR1 SGHTA, CDR2 FQGNSA. The CDR3 is made up of 13 amino acids. The CDR3 here is CASSLGLQETQYF. The DNA for the CDR3 is TGTGCCAGCAGCTTAGGGCTGCAAGAGACCCAGTACTTC.

V usage is TRBV2 and J usage is TRBJ2-2; no definite D call. Trimming cost V 8 bases and J 1 base, with 11 bases left between them. CDR3 length: 14 residues. Germline V lookup: CDR1 SNHLY, CDR2 FYNNEI. CDR3 nucleotides: TGTGCCAGCGGTCGCAGGATGAACACCGGGGAGCTGTTTTTT. Its translation is CASGRRMNTGELFF.

V and J are TRBV7-9 and TRBJ1-3; no clear D. CDR3 length: 12 amino acids. Trimming left V 3 bases short and J 3 bases short, with 3 bases between. The germline gives CDR1 SEHNR, CDR2 FQNEAQ (reference sequence). In DNA form, the CDR3 reads TGTGCCAGCAGCTTGTATGGAAACACCATATATTTT. Translated, it gives CASSLYGNTIYF.

This rearrangement joins TRBV25-1 to TRBJ1-2, with D unresolved. Per the germline V gene, CDR1 is MGHDK and CDR2 is SYGVNS. This CDR3 has 14 amino acids. V was shortened by 2 bases and J by 7 bases, with 14 bases between the two germline ends. The DNA for the CDR3 is TGTGCCAGCAGTGAAACTGGTCCTCGGGGTGGCTACACCTTC. Encoded protein: CASSETGPRGGYTF.